This T cell receptor beta chain was sequenced in a study of T-cell memory formation after mild COVID-19. Looking at the study overall: TCR clusters were mostly donor specific.

Study-level results: Detection of some responders pre-infection suggested pre-existing cross-reactive memory T cells participated. Shrinking CD4+ clones were chiefly CM and EM; CD8+ ones were chiefly EMRA.

Details on this clonotype: Its antigen is still unknown.

Constant-segment primers served in 5'RACE that generated TCR alpha and TCR beta cDNA libraries bearing sample barcodes and UMIs. TCRdb processed the 5' RACE reads anew with MiXCR; each CDR3 protein has one entry. The sample yields roughly 580,000 distinct CDR3 sequences, more than 15% seen once. The receptor's source is an adult woman who had mild COVID-19 (a few samples of this study predate the infection). Cell type and time point are not known. The sequencing sample was made of PBMCs or a T cell subset sorted from them (not recorded which).

This CDR3 is CSARPFKNSEQYF. DNA of the CDR3: TGCAGTGCTCGTCCCTTTAAAAATTCAGAGCAGTACTTC. V usage is TRBV20-1 and J usage is TRBJ2-7; D is unresolved. V lost 5 bases to trimming and J lost 7 bases, with 18 bases between them. The germline CDR1 and CDR2 sequences are DFQATT and SNEGSKA (reference sequence). CDR3 size: 13 residues.